This TCR beta chain was sequenced for a study of T-cell memory formation after mild COVID-19. This clonotype was recorded a few times. Antigen specificity is unknown. Overall study findings and caveats: Second-wave clones reaching peak frequency on day 37 lacked confirmed SARS-CoV-2 specificity.

The V and J ends lost 5 bases and 4 bases respectively, with 14 bases between them. The CDR3 is 14 residues long. Germline-derived CDR1 and CDR2 are SNHLY and FYNNEI. Constant-segment primers and 5'RACE yielded cDNA libraries for TCR alpha and TCR beta, each carrying sample barcodes and UMIs. TCRdb ran MiXCR on the 5' RACE reads and lists one entry per CDR3 protein. The profile covers about 540,000 distinct CDR3 sequences, with about a fifth appearing a single time and 9.5% to 15% taken by the ten largest. The chain joins TRBV2 to TRBJ1-1, with a tentative D call TRBD1 (6 bases). Sequencing was performed on PBMCs or a T cell subset sorted from them (not recorded which). The receptor comes from an adult woman who had mild COVID-19 (a few samples of this study predate the infection). Cell type and time point are not known. CDR3 amino acids: CASSIRGGATEAFF. The CDR3 bases are TGTGCCAGCAGTATCAGGGGTGGGGCCACTGAAGCTTTCTTT.